The clone carrying this T cell receptor beta chain was observed many times. Its matching antigen is unknown. This record comes from a study of metastatic and nonmetastatic thyroid tumors. Background on the study: Repertoire data that came from the blood and tumor or nodule tissue of malignant and benign thyroid patients were compared. Whole-study results and caveats: TCR beta diversity was reportedly significantly higher in malignant thyroid tumors than benign nodules, in blood and tumor.

The CDR3 has 14 residues. The ends lost 1 base at V and 6 bases at J; junction bases unmatched: 4. Germline CDR1 LGHNT, CDR2 FRNRAP. TCRdb re-called the PCR reads through MiXCR. Among around 70,000 clones listed, roughly 18% were seen once. No treatment of any kind had been given to any patient before thyroid surgery. This sequence joins TRBV12-5 and TRBJ2-3; 7 bases align to TRBD2. The source material was blood. This sequence was found in a female donor with papillary thyroid cancer or a benign thyroid nodule (not recorded which). Some clones in this sample may be carry-over from other donors' samples. This CDR3 reads CASGLGGSPDTQYF. The CDR3 DNA reads TGTGCTAGTGGTTTGGGCGGGAGCCCCGATACGCAGTATTTT.